This T cell receptor beta chain was captured by sequencing in a study of shared clonotypes between healthy human individuals. The wider study: Donors consisted of two women and three men between 18 and 49. For every donor, three CD4 naive, three CD4 memory, two CD8 naive and one CD8 memory plates were used. General study findings and limits: It was the few donors that limited the genetic and exposure-history diversity represented.

Sorted-subset replicate PCRs used about 200 ng DNA, some 30,000 T cell genomes. Generated by immunoSEQ multiplex PCR, the TCRdb table keeps only in-frame clones and is missing some. The sample gives approximately 720,000 clones, about 91% of which show up once; approximately 25% is in the top ten. The naive CD8 subset, CD45RO-negative cells positively selected for CCR7, excluded terminally differentiated effector memory CD45RA+ cells. The CDR3 contains 15 residues. Deletions cut 0 bases from V and 1 base from J, with 7 bases between. Germline values: CDR1 MNHEY, CDR2 SVGAGI. Relative to its sample, this clone is large. The antigen is undetermined. The same CDR3 is also encoded by other DNA sequences in this sample.

Input material: naive CD8+ T cells sorted from blood. The rearrangement uses TRBV6-5 and TRBJ2-4; D not certain. This TCR came from a young man in good health. The CDR3 is CASSYSTGAKNIQYF. The CDR3 bases are TGTGCCAGCAGTTACTCGACTGGGGCCAAAAACATTCAGTACTTC.